These T cell receptor beta chains were read from a single sample in a study of T-cell reconstitution after alpha-beta-depleted transplantation in children. One entry per CDR3 protein, called by TCRdb with MiXCR from the PCR reads. The data hold about 420,000 distinct CDR3 sequences, with 15% to 20% observed a single time. Sequenced here: PBMCs, mostly from graft donor cells, sampled 360 days after TCRalphabeta/CD19-depleted stem cell transplant. Source of these receptors: a boy younger than two who had a stem cell transplant for Wiskott-Aldrich syndrome, so the T cells may come from the graft donor. The CDR3 runs from the conserved cysteine through the conserved F or W. Fields, in order: J gene, clone size, CDR3 length, V gene, D gene, CDR3 DNA, CDR3 protein. The D gene is left open where the match is weak. Size values are once, few and many counts, or a class for expanded clones, and some rows have none.

J gene: TRBJ2-1; clone size: NA; CDR3 length: 13; V gene: TRBV29-1; D gene: NA; CDR3 DNA: TGCAGCGTAGGAGGCACAGGGACCAATGAGCAGTTCTTC; CDR3 protein: CSVGGTGTNEQFF
J gene: TRBJ2-3; clone size: NA; CDR3 length: 16; V gene: TRBV12-3/TRBV12-4; D gene: NA; CDR3 DNA: TGTGCCAGCAGCCCCCATAGGGTCACCAGCACAGATACGCAGTATTTT; CDR3 protein: CASSPHRVTSTDTQYF
J gene: TRBJ2-7; clone size: NA; CDR3 length: 13; V gene: TRBV13; D gene: NA; CDR3 DNA: TGTGCCAGCAGCCTCACGGGGGCCGACGAGCAGTACTTC; CDR3 protein: CASSLTGADEQYF
J gene: TRBJ2-3; clone size: few; CDR3 length: 20; V gene: TRBV5-4; D gene: NA; CDR3 DNA: TGTGCCAGCAGCTTCTTTTTTCGGGGGGCGGTACTACCGAACACAGATACGCAGTATTTT; CDR3 protein: CASSFFFRGAVLPNTDTQYF
J gene: TRBJ2-5; clone size: few; CDR3 length: 15; V gene: TRBV5-1; D gene: TRBD1; CDR3 DNA: TGCGCCAGCAGTCGACAGGGGTCGACGCAAGAGACCCAGTACTTC; CDR3 protein: CASSRQGSTQETQYF
J gene: TRBJ2-3; clone size: NA; CDR3 length: 17; V gene: TRBV5-6; D gene: TRBD2; CDR3 DNA: TGTGCCAGCAGCTTTATCAAGGCGGGAGGCTTCACAGATACGCAGTATTTT; CDR3 protein: CASSFIKAGGFTDTQYF
J gene: TRBJ2-7; clone size: NA; CDR3 length: 17; V gene: TRBV10-3; D gene: NA; CDR3 DNA: TGTGCCATCACGAAGACAGGACCCCCGGGACCATCCTACGAGCAGTACTTC; CDR3 protein: CAITKTGPPGPSYEQYF
J gene: TRBJ2-1; clone size: few; CDR3 length: 15; V gene: TRBV11-2; D gene: TRBD2; CDR3 DNA: TGTGCCAGCAGCTTAGCTAGCGGGGGTATCAATGAGCAGTTCTTC; CDR3 protein: CASSLASGGINEQFF
J gene: TRBJ2-7; clone size: few; CDR3 length: 14; V gene: TRBV6-2/TRBV6-3; D gene: TRBD1; CDR3 DNA: TGTGCCAGCACCCGGGACAGGGCAGTTCACGAGCAGTACTTC; CDR3 protein: CASTRDRAVHEQYF
J gene: TRBJ2-7; clone size: NA; CDR3 length: 15; V gene: TRBV27; D gene: TRBD1; CDR3 DNA: TGTGCCAGCAGTTCCAGGACAGGGTTTAGTTACGAGCAGTACTTC; CDR3 protein: CASSSRTGFSYEQYF
J gene: TRBJ2-1; clone size: few; CDR3 length: 20; V gene: TRBV11-2; D gene: TRBD2; CDR3 DNA: TGTGCCAGCAGCTCCCCGGGGGGGACTAGCGGGAGGGTAAGGTACAATGAGCAGTTCTTC; CDR3 protein: CASSSPGGTSGRVRYNEQFF
J gene: TRBJ1-1; clone size: NA; CDR3 length: 12; V gene: TRBV7-2; D gene: NA; CDR3 DNA: TGTGCCAGCAGCCCCGTGGGGGGACAAGCTTTCTTT; CDR3 protein: CASSPVGGQAFF
J gene: TRBJ2-4; clone size: few; CDR3 length: 13; V gene: TRBV4-1; D gene: NA; CDR3 DNA: TGCGCCAGCAGCCGAAGACTTGAAAACATTCAGTACTTC; CDR3 protein: CASSRRLENIQYF
J gene: TRBJ2-1; clone size: few; CDR3 length: 16; V gene: TRBV14; D gene: TRBD1; CDR3 DNA: TGTGCCAGCAGCCACAGGACGGGACAGGGTTACCATGAGCAGTTCTTC; CDR3 protein: CASSHRTGQGYHEQFF
J gene: TRBJ2-4; clone size: few; CDR3 length: 16; V gene: TRBV5-1; D gene: NA; CDR3 DNA: TGCGCCAGCAGCCTGAGCAGCCATACTGCCAAAAACATTCAGTACTTC; CDR3 protein: CASSLSSHTAKNIQYF
J gene: TRBJ2-7; clone size: few; CDR3 length: 15; V gene: TRBV7-6; D gene: TRBD1; CDR3 DNA: TGTGCCAGCAGCTTAGCCGACAGGGAATTCTACGAGCAGTACTTC; CDR3 protein: CASSLADREFYEQYF
J gene: TRBJ2-7; clone size: few; CDR3 length: 15; V gene: TRBV6-1; D gene: TRBD1; CDR3 DNA: TGTGCCAGCACCCCCGGGACAGGTAGCTCCTACGAGCAGTACTTC; CDR3 protein: CASTPGTGSSYEQYF
J gene: TRBJ2-6; clone size: few; CDR3 length: 17; V gene: TRBV5-1; D gene: TRBD2; CDR3 DNA: TGCGCCAGCAGCTTGAGCGGGGGGGACTCTGGGGCCAACGTCCTGACTTTC; CDR3 protein: CASSLSGGDSGANVLTF
J gene: TRBJ1-6; clone size: NA; CDR3 length: 13; V gene: TRBV11-2; D gene: NA; CDR3 DNA: TGTGCCAGCAGCTCCTTGGGAAATTCACCCCTCCACTTT; CDR3 protein: CASSSLGNSPLHF
J gene: TRBJ2-3; clone size: NA; CDR3 length: 14; V gene: TRBV19; D gene: NA; CDR3 DNA: TGTGCCAGTAGTATAAACGAGAGGGAAGATACGCAGTATTTT; CDR3 protein: CASSINEREDTQYF
J gene: TRBJ1-5; clone size: NA; CDR3 length: 14; V gene: TRBV7-2; D gene: NA; CDR3 DNA: TGTGCCAGCAGCCCGCGGACAGCCAATCAGCCCCAGCATTTT; CDR3 protein: CASSPRTANQPQHF
J gene: TRBJ1-2; clone size: NA; CDR3 length: 14; V gene: TRBV5-6; D gene: NA; CDR3 DNA: TGTGCCAGCAGCTTGGGGCGGAAATGGAATGGCTACACCTTC; CDR3 protein: CASSLGRKWNGYTF
J gene: TRBJ1-2; clone size: NA; CDR3 length: 13; V gene: TRBV20-1; D gene: NA; CDR3 DNA: TGCAGTGCTTGTTGTAGGGGGATCCATGGCTACACCTTC; CDR3 protein: CSACCRGIHGYTF
J gene: TRBJ2-2; clone size: few; CDR3 length: 15; V gene: TRBV5-1; D gene: NA; CDR3 DNA: TGCGCCAGCAGCCAGGACGGGCGGAACACCGGGGAGCTGTTTTTT; CDR3 protein: CASSQDGRNTGELFF
J gene: TRBJ2-3; clone size: few; CDR3 length: 15; V gene: TRBV5-1; D gene: TRBD2; CDR3 DNA: TGCGCCAGCAGCCCAGCGGGGGGTCGCACAGATACGCAGTATTTT; CDR3 protein: CASSPAGGRTDTQYF
J gene: TRBJ2-3; clone size: NA; CDR3 length: 14; V gene: TRBV4-1; D gene: NA; CDR3 DNA: TGCGCCAGCAGCCAACTAGGGATGATTGATACGCAGTATTTT; CDR3 protein: CASSQLGMIDTQYF